This T cell receptor beta chain was identified in a study of CD8 T cells in ankylosing spondylitis. Study-wide findings and caveats: Disease-linked clones had a CD8+ phenotype and relatively low frequency in peripheral blood. One TCR beta motif, made up of several highly homologous variants, appeared characteristic of ankylosing spondylitis blood.

Concerning this clonotype: What it recognizes is unknown.

From the 5' RACE reads, TCRdb called clonotypes with MiXCR, one entry per CDR3 protein. This table has some 330,000 distinct CDR3 sequences, roughly 8% appearing once. From germline, CDR1 is DFQATT and CDR2 SNEGSKA (reference sequence). The CDR3 has 13 amino acids. The germline V and J ends were trimmed by 5 bases and 3 bases, with 14 bases remaining between them. Sequenced sample: blood, either unsorted or a sorted T cell fraction (not recorded which). This sequence was found in a male donor with ankylosing spondylitis. The chain has TRBV20-1 and TRBJ2-7; tentative D call: TRBD2 (5 bases). The chain's CDR3 is CSARDYSGYEQYF. In nucleotides, the CDR3 is TGCAGTGCTCGGGATTACAGCGGCTACGAGCAGTACTTC.